Below are 22 T cell receptor beta chains sequenced from a single sample in a study of T-cell memory formation after mild COVID-19. Using its own MiXCR run on the 5' RACE reads, TCRdb lists one record per CDR3 protein. Among nearly 250,000 distinct CDR3 sequences, over 15% were seen once, and the ten largest hold 2.1%. The sequenced sample consisted of PBMCs or a T cell subset sorted from them (not recorded which). These receptor sequences come from an adult woman who had mild COVID-19 (a few samples of this study predate the infection). Cell type and time point are not known.

This clonotype has only a few counts. A single base separates this from a much larger clone, so it may be a read error. The chain recombines TRBV20-1 with TRBJ1-5; weak D call: TRBD1 (6 bases). The CDR3 is 13 amino acids. With 7 bases removed from V and 5 bases from J, the gap between germline ends came to 15 bases. CDR1 and CDR2 from the germline V gene are DFQATT and SNEGSKA (reference sequence). This CDR3 reads CSEIGGFHQPQHF. Written as DNA, the CDR3 is TGCAGTGAGATCGGGGGCTTCCATCAGCCCCAGCATTTT.

The genes are TRBV12-3 or TRBV12-4 and TRBJ1-2; no clear D. Trimming left V 4 bases short and J 0 bases short, with 18 bases between. CDR3 length equals 17 residues. The CDR3 bases are TGTGCCAGCAGTTCATCCTTCGGACGGGGAGCTAACTATGGCTACACCTTC. Translating it yields CASSSSFGRGANYGYTF.

The rearrangement uses TRBV29-1 and TRBJ1-1; TRBD1 matches at 7 bases. Trimming took 4 bases from V and 4 from J; bases not matched to a gene: 6. Per the germline V gene, CDR1 is SQVTM and CDR2 is ANQGSEA. This CDR3 has 13 residues. The CDR3 sequence is CSVGRDSSTEAFF. In DNA, the CDR3 is TGCAGCGTTGGTAGGGACAGTTCCACTGAAGCTTTCTTT.

The J gene is TRBJ2-1, the V gene TRBV12-3 or TRBV12-4, with D maybe TRBD2 (6 bases). The V end lost 6 bases, the J end lost 0 bases, and 12 bases lay between the germline ends. CDR3 length equals 15 residues. The CDR3 sequence: CASRGGHSSYNEQFF. CDR3 nucleotide sequence: TGTGCCAGCAGAGGAGGGCACAGCTCCTACAATGAGCAGTTCTTC.

This clonotype appeared a few times. The rearrangement uses TRBV7-9 and TRBJ2-2; D may be TRBD1 (5 bases). Germline V gives CDR1 SEHNR, CDR2 FQNEAQ (reference sequence). V dropped 2 bases and J dropped 5 bases, with 15 bases sitting between them. The CDR3 loop spans 16 amino acids. This chain's CDR3 is CASSLRGPTLTGELFF. CDR3 nucleotide sequence: TGTGCCAGCAGCTTAAGGGGCCCCACATTAACCGGGGAGCTGTTTTTT.

The genes are TRBV15 and TRBJ2-2; D call uncertain. Germline V gives CDR1 LNHNV, CDR2 YYDKDF (reference sequence). The CDR3 is 14 residues long. V was trimmed by 0 bases and J by 4 bases, leaving 6 bases between them. The CDR3 loop reads CATSRDRGTGELFF. CDR3 coding DNA: TGTGCCACCAGCAGAGATCGAGGCACCGGGGAGCTGTTTTTT.

The rearrangement links TRBV7-8 to TRBJ2-2, with D possibly matching TRBD1 (5 bases). This CDR3 has 16 amino acids. Deletions cut 3 bases from V and 0 bases from J, with 11 bases between. Germline lookup yields CDR1 SGHVS and CDR2 FQNEAQ. This CDR3 is CASSFQGGANTGELFF. CDR3 bases: TGTGCCAGCAGCTTTCAGGGCGGAGCGAACACCGGGGAGCTGTTTTTT.

The table lists this clonotype with a few counts. J is TRBJ1-2 and V is TRBV2; TRBD1 matches at 7 bases. This CDR3 is 15 amino acids long. V shed 9 bases, J shed 1 base, and the junction held 11 bases outside the gene matches. Germline V gene sequence: CDR1 SNHLY, CDR2 FYNNEI. In DNA form, the CDR3 reads TGTGCCAGTACGGGACAGCCCGTACTTAACTATGGCTACACCTTC. It specifies CASTGQPVLNYGYTF.

The chain has TRBV12-3 or TRBV12-4 and TRBJ1-5, with D hard to call. Trimming removed 1 base at V and 4 bases at J, with 11 bases between. The CDR3 contains 15 residues. In nucleotides, the CDR3 is TGTGCCAGCAGTTTAGGGTGGCCGACAAATCAGCCCCAGCATTTT. This gives the protein CASSLGWPTNQPQHF.

This clonotype was found many times. The chain employs TRBV5-1 and TRBJ2-1; perhaps TRBD1 as D (6 bases). CDR1 and CDR2 from the germline V gene are SGHRS and YFSETQ. The CDR3 is 14 amino acids. V lost 5 bases and J lost 1, with 10 bases in between. The CDR3 protein is CASSPGQSYNEQFF. The CDR3 DNA follows: TGCGCCAGCAGTCCGGGACAATCCTACAATGAGCAGTTCTTC. The entire variable domain, with the rest obtained from reference TRBV5-1 and TRBJ2-1, is as follows: KAGVTQTPRYLIKTRGQQVTLSCSPISGHRSVSWYQQTPGQGLQFLFEYFSETQRNKGNFPGRFSGRQFSNSRSEMNVSTLELGDSALYLCASSPGQSYNEQFFGPGTRLTVL.

This chain links TRBV12-3 or TRBV12-4 with TRBJ2-1; D is undetermined. The CDR3 sequence is 12 residues long. The germline V and J ends were trimmed by 4 bases and 9 bases, with 10 bases remaining between them. This CDR3 reads CASSSGLGEQFF. The DNA of the CDR3 is TGTGCCAGCAGTTCCGGGTTAGGTGAGCAGTTCTTC.

This chain uses TRBV4-2 with TRBJ2-1; 10 bases fit TRBD1. This CDR3 has 15 residues. The ends lost 1 base at V and 7 bases at J; junction bases unmatched: 4. Germline loops: CDR1 LGHNA, CDR2 YNFKEQ. This CDR3 reads CASSQAAGQGNEQFF. The CDR3 DNA is TGTGCCAGCAGCCAAGCCGCGGGACAGGGGAATGAGCAGTTCTTC.

This clonotype came up many times. The J gene is TRBJ2-3, the V gene TRBV7-8, with D perhaps matching TRBD1 or TRBD2 (6 bases each). In germline, CDR1 is SGHVS, CDR2 FQNEAQ. V lost 2 bases and J 6 bases, leaving 18 bases between the germline ends. CDR3 length: 16 residues. CDR3 coding DNA: TGTGCCAGCAGCTTACTACTAGCAGGGGATCGGGATACGCAGTATTTT. Encoded protein: CASSLLLAGDRDTQYF.

This clonotype appeared many times. The V call is TRBV3-1, the J call TRBJ2-3; possibly TRBD1 or TRBD2 for D (5 bases each). Germline-derived CDR1 and CDR2 are LGHDT and YNNKEL (reference sequence). The CDR3 sequence is 14 residues long. The V end lost 8 bases, the J end lost 3 bases, and 15 bases lay between the germline ends. In nucleotides, the CDR3 is TGTGCCAGCGCCCGAACGGGGACGACAGATACGCAGTATTTT. This translates into CASARTGTTDTQYF.

This clonotype was seen only a few times. V is TRBV7-8 and J is TRBJ2-1; D may be TRBD2 (5 bases). Germline assignment: CDR1 SGHVS and CDR2 FQNEAQ. Trimming removed 2 bases at V and 12 bases at J, with 11 bases between. This CDR3 comprises 12 residues. The DNA for the CDR3 is TGTGCCAGCAGCTTAAACAGCCGGGGGCAGTTCTTC. Encoded protein: CASSLNSRGQFF.

With regard to this clonotype: The germline gene is not matched at one end of the junction; a read error may be the cause. The V call is TRBV20-1, the J call TRBJ1-2; D ambiguous. Germline V gene data show CDR1 as DFQATT and CDR2 as SNEGSKA (reference sequence). This CDR3 is 10 amino acids long. CDR3 region: CLPRSYGYTF. The DNA for the CDR3 is TGTTTACCGAGATCCTATGGCTACACCTTC.

Ten or more counts support this clonotype. The chain joins TRBV20-1 to TRBJ2-1, with 7 bases aligning to TRBD2. The CDR3 consists of 16 residues. Per germline, CDR1 DFQATT and CDR2 SNEGSKA (reference sequence). The junction had 10 bases not matched to a gene; V was cut back by 1 base and J by 4 bases. CDR3 sequence reads: CSARVAGVRRYNEQFF. For the CDR3, the DNA is TGCAGTGCTAGAGTCGCGGGAGTTCGAAGATACAATGAGCAGTTCTTC.

Many counts were recorded for this clonotype. This chain links TRBV24-1 with TRBJ1-3, with 8 bases aligning to TRBD1. Germline CDR1 is KGHDR and CDR2 is SFDVKD. CDR3 length: 17 residues. V lost 2 bases and J lost 0; bases outside the gene matches: 5. As DNA, the CDR3 is TGTGCCACCAGTGATTCACGGACAGGGATCTCTGGAAACACCATATATTTT. This sequence encodes CATSDSRTGISGNTIYF.

V gene TRBV7-2 combines with J gene TRBJ2-3, with 8 bases that match TRBD1. V gave up 2 bases and J gave up 5 bases; unmatched junction bases: 6. The CDR3 is made up of 15 amino acids. Germline assignment: CDR1 SGHTA and CDR2 FQGNSA. As DNA, the CDR3 is TGTGCCAGCAGCTTAAGGCAGGGGGCAAAAGATACGCAGTATTTT. Its translation: CASSLRQGAKDTQYF.

The gene calls are TRBV6-2 or TRBV6-3 and TRBJ2-3, with D possibly being TRBD1 or TRBD2 (5 bases each). V lost 5 bases to trimming and J lost 4 bases, with 19 bases between them. Germline-derived CDR1 and CDR2 are MNHEY and SVGEGT. The CDR3 spans 16 residues. The CDR3 DNA reads as TGTGCCAGCAGTCCCGGGACCTCACGTCCAGCAGATACGCAGTATTTT. This translates into CASSPGTSRPADTQYF.

The CDR3 sequence is CASSRPLTSAGTDTQYF. CDR3 sequence (DNA): TGTGCCAGCAGCCGACCCCTGACTAGCGCCGGCACAGATACGCAGTATTTT. The chain recombines TRBV14 with TRBJ2-3; 8 positions match TRBD2. From germline, CDR1 is SGHDN and CDR2 FVKESK. With 4 bases clipped from V and 1 base from J, the junction kept 10 bases outside the gene matches. The CDR3 is 17 amino acids.

A few counts support this clonotype. V gene TRBV7-3 combines with J gene TRBJ2-3, with D perhaps matching TRBD1 (5 bases). Germline values: CDR1 SGHTA, CDR2 FQGTGA. CDR3 length: 17 amino acids. V was cut by 4 bases and J by 4 bases, with 21 bases left in between. The CDR3 is CASSSQGPRRIADTQYF. The CDR3 DNA reads TGTGCCAGCAGCTCCCAGGGCCCCAGAAGGATTGCAGATACGCAGTATTTT. Filled out from reference TRBV7-3 and TRBJ2-3, the complete variable domain reads GAGVSQTPSNKVTEKGKYVELRCDPISGHTALYWYRQSLGQGPEFLIYFQGTGAADDSGLPNDRFFAVRPEGSVSTLKIQRTERGDSAVYLCASSSQGPRRIADTQYFGPGTRLTVL.